The 30 T cell receptor beta chains in this list originate from one sample, sequenced in a study of blood T cell repertoires in COVID-19. Produced via immunoSEQ multiplex PCR; TCRdb's table is partial and in-frame only. The sample gives hundreds of thousands of clones, approximately 86% of which show up once; about 1.2% is in the top ten. Sample: peripheral blood. These receptor sequences come from a man aged 65 to 85 with acute or convalescent COVID-19.

The chain carries TRBV21-1 and TRBJ2-7; the tabulated D call, TRBD1, remains unverified against the DNA. TRBV21-1 is noted as a pseudogene. The CDR3 spans 15 residues. CDR3 residues: CASSRETGDDYEQYF. As DNA, the CDR3 is TGTGCCAGCAGCAGAGAAACAGGTGATGACTACGAGCAGTACTTC.

The rearrangement uses TRBV28 and TRBJ2-1; TRBD2 agrees at 10 bases. In germline, CDR1 is MDHEN, CDR2 SYDVKM. V lost 4 bases, J lost 2 bases, and 17 bases stayed unmatched. The CDR3 loop spans 20 amino acids. CDR3 region: CASSSVGWLAGVRAYNEQFF. In DNA form, the CDR3 reads TGTGCCAGCAGTTCTGTTGGGTGGCTAGCGGGAGTCAGGGCCTACAATGAGCAGTTCTTC.

This rearrangement joins TRBV19 to TRBJ1-5; D uncertain. Trimming cost V 3 bases and J 5 bases, with 17 bases left between them. The CDR3 runs to 16 residues. Germline CDR1 and CDR2: LNHDA and SQIVND (reference sequence). CDR3 DNA sequence: TGTGCCAGTAGTATCTATGTATCGGGGTTTTATCAGCCCCAGCATTTT. Amino acids: CASSIYVSGFYQPQHF.

V and J are TRBV4-3 and TRBJ1-1; 10 nucleotides align to TRBD1. Germline lookup yields CDR1 LGHNA and CDR2 YSLEER. The CDR3 spans 14 residues. The V and J ends lost 4 bases and 2 bases, in that order; junction bases with no gene match: 1. CDR3 sequence reads: CASSRDRGNTEAFF. The CDR3 DNA follows: TGCGCCAGCAGCCGGGACAGGGGAAACACTGAAGCTTTCTTT.

The chain carries TRBV4-2 and TRBJ2-3; TRBD2 matches 10 bases. Trimming took 1 base from V and 4 from J; bases not matched to a gene: 5. The CDR3 has 16 residues. Germline V gene sequence: CDR1 LGHNA, CDR2 YNFKEQ. CDR3 sequence reads: CASSQAWTSGSDTQYF. CDR3 DNA: TGTGCCAGCAGCCAAGCCTGGACTAGCGGATCAGATACGCAGTATTTT.

DNA of the CDR3: TGTGCCATCCGGGACAGGGATCAGCCCCAGCATTTT. Amino acid sequence: CAIRDRDQPQHF. The gene calls are TRBV10-3 and TRBJ1-5; 9 bases are a match to TRBD1. V lost 8 bases to trimming and J lost 5 bases; unmatched junction nucleotides: 1. This CDR3 has 12 amino acids. CDR1 is ENHRY, CDR2 SYGVKD, per germline.

The rearrangement links TRBV29-1 to TRBJ1-4; 9 bases map to TRBD1. The germline V gene has CDR1 SQVTM and CDR2 ANQGSEA. The length of the CDR3 is 14 residues. V lost 6 bases and J lost 5; bases outside the gene matches: 7. The CDR3 bases are TGCAGCGTCTGTCCGACAGGGGGGAATGAAAAACTGTTTTTT. Residues: CSVCPTGGNEKLFF.

The chain recombines TRBV18 with TRBJ1-3, with D possibly TRBD1 on 6 matching bases. CDR1 KGHSH and CDR2 LQKENI come from the germline V gene. CDR3 size: 16 residues. V was shortened by 2 bases and J by 0 bases, with 11 bases between the two germline ends. This chain's CDR3 is CASSPLQGASGNTIYF. The CDR3 coding sequence is TGTGCCAGCTCACCATTACAGGGCGCCTCTGGAAACACCATATATTTT.

The chain combines TRBV9 with TRBJ2-2; D is unresolved. Deletions cut 3 bases from V and 5 bases from J, with 14 bases between. The CDR3 extends over 15 amino acids. Germline V CDR1 and CDR2: SGDLS, YYNGEE. CDR3 residues: CASSGSIIGTGELFF. CDR3 DNA sequence: TGTGCCAGCAGCGGATCTATAATTGGTACCGGGGAGCTGTTTTTT.

The chain recombines TRBV5-1 with TRBJ2-1, with 7 bases aligning to TRBD1. The length of the CDR3 is 15 residues. CDR1 SGHRS and CDR2 YFSETQ come from the germline V gene. Trimming took 2 bases from V and 1 from J; bases not matched to a gene: 3. The CDR3, as DNA: TGCGCCAGCAGCTTCTTACAGGGGTCCTACAATGAGCAGTTCTTC. Its protein product is CASSFLQGSYNEQFF.

The J gene is TRBJ2-5, the V gene TRBV5-1; the D is unclear. Germline CDR1 SGHRS, CDR2 YFSETQ. The V end was cut by 3 bases, the J end by 4 bases, with 10 bases between. The length of the CDR3 is 13 residues. The CDR3 DNA sequence: TGCGCCAGCAGCTCCCCGGAGACAGAGACCCAGTACTTC. It translates to CASSSPETETQYF.

The V and J genes are TRBV9 and TRBJ2-3; 7 bases agree with TRBD2. The germline gives CDR1 SGDLS, CDR2 YYNGEE. V lost 0 bases and J lost 0; bases outside the gene matches: 4. CDR3 size: 16 residues. The CDR3 bases are TGTGCCAGCAGCGTAGCTAAGGGACTAAGCACAGATACGCAGTATTTT. Its translation is CASSVAKGLSTDTQYF.

The rearrangement uses TRBV6-6 and TRBJ2-3, with 7 positions matching TRBD2. This CDR3 has 16 amino acids. Germline CDR1 reads MNHNY; CDR2 reads SVGAGI (reference sequence). Losses at the gene ends were 7 bases for V and 0 bases for J; bases not matched to a gene: 10. Here the CDR3 DNA reads TGTGCCAGCACGTTAGGGCTAGCGGCTAGCACAGATACGCAGTATTTT. The encoded protein is CASTLGLAASTDTQYF.

The rearrangement joins TRBV7-2 to TRBJ2-3, with 13 nucleotides matching TRBD2. The V gene's germline CDR1 is SGHTA and CDR2 FQGNSA. The CDR3 is 16 amino acids. Unmatched junction bases numbered 8, after V lost 5 bases and J lost 6 bases. The CDR3 reads CASSPRTSGGADTQYF. The CDR3 region has the DNA TGTGCCAGCAGCCCGCGGACTAGCGGGGGAGCGGATACGCAGTATTTT. Full variable domain (missing parts from reference TRBV7-2 and TRBJ2-3): GAGVSQSPSNKVTEKGKDVELRCDPISGHTALYWYRQSLGQGLEFLIYFQGNSAPDKSGLPSDRFSAERTGGSVSTLTIQRTQQEDSAVYLCASSPRTSGGADTQYFGPGTRLTVL.

V usage is TRBV7-2 and J usage is TRBJ2-7; weak D call: TRBD1 (7 bases). This CDR3 has 17 amino acids. Trimming removed 1 base at V and 3 bases at J, with 19 bases between. Germline CDR1 reads SGHTA; CDR2 reads FQGNSA. As DNA, the CDR3 is TGTGCCAGCAGCTTAGACCAGGGGGGCCCCCCAATCTACGAGCAGTACTTC. This encodes CASSLDQGGPPIYEQYF.

The chain is built from TRBV30 and TRBJ2-7; TRBD1 agrees at 7 bases. The germline gives CDR1 GTSNPN, CDR2 SVGIG (reference sequence). This CDR3 is built from 12 residues. The junction had 6 bases not matched to a gene; V was cut back by 4 bases and J by 6 bases. CDR3: CAWITGVSEQYF. Written as DNA, the CDR3 is TGTGCCTGGATAACAGGGGTGAGCGAGCAGTACTTC.

Points on this clone: This could be a read error, since a much larger clone is one nucleotide away. The chain uses TRBV2 and TRBJ2-5; 7 positions match TRBD1. The ends lost 3 bases at V and 2 bases at J; junction bases unmatched: 0. The germline gives CDR1 SNHLY, CDR2 FYNNEI. The length of the CDR3 is 13 residues. In DNA, the CDR3 is TGTGCCAGCAGTGACAGGGGGCAAGAGACCCAGTACTTC. It translates to CASSDRGQETQYF.

The chain joins TRBV3-1 (or the pseudogene TRBV3-2) to TRBJ1-6, with D uncertain. The length of the CDR3 is 14 residues. V shed 1 base and J shed 6 bases, with 7 bases lying between them. The germline V gene encodes CDR1 LGHDT and CDR2 YNNKEL (reference sequence). The CDR3 coding sequence is TGTGCCAGCAGCCAAGTAGGGAGTAATTCACCCCTCCACTTT. Protein product: CASSQVGSNSPLHF.

The rearrangement uses TRBV7-9 and TRBJ2-5; 9 bases map to TRBD1. Per germline, CDR1 SEHNR and CDR2 FQNEAQ (reference sequence). The CDR3 is 17 amino acids. V dropped 4 bases and J dropped 4; count of bases not matched to a gene: 13. This CDR3 is CASSSTRQGVIGETQYF. DNA for the CDR3: TGTGCCAGCAGCTCCACCCGACAGGGGGTGATTGGAGAGACCCAGTACTTC.

This clone came up once. This sequence joins TRBV18 and TRBJ1-1; TRBD1 agrees at 8 bases. V trimming: 6 bases; J trimming: 4 bases; junction bases outside the gene matches: 4. CDR1 and CDR2 from the germline V gene are KGHSH and LQKENI. CDR3 length: 13 residues. CDR3 DNA: TGTGCCAGCTCCTCAGGGGGCCGCACTGAAGCTTTCTTT. This encodes CASSSGGRTEAFF.

The gene calls are TRBV27 and TRBJ1-6; the D gene is possibly TRBD1 (5 bases). Trimming pared 1 base from V and 5 bases from J, leaving 18 bases between. CDR3 length: 18 residues. Germline V CDR1 and CDR2: MNHEY, SMNVEV (reference sequence). As DNA, the CDR3 is TGTGCCAGCAGTTTATTGTTCAAGGGGCTATCTAATAATTCACCCCTCCACTTT. It is translated as CASSLLFKGLSNNSPLHF.

The chain combines TRBV29-1 with TRBJ1-1; 9 positions match TRBD1. Per the germline V gene, CDR1 is SQVTM and CDR2 is ANQGSEA. Trimming cost V 4 bases and J 8 bases; bases outside gene matches: 11. The CDR3 loop spans 14 amino acids. The CDR3 region is CSVVGGQGIYEAFF. Here the CDR3 DNA reads TGCAGCGTTGTAGGAGGACAGGGGATTTACGAAGCTTTCTTT.

The chain combines TRBV4-2 with TRBJ1-1; 7 positions match TRBD1. The CDR3 totals 17 residues. Germline V gene sequence: CDR1 LGHNA, CDR2 YNFKEQ. The junction had 11 bases not matched to a gene; V was cut back by 4 bases and J by 0 bases. As DNA, the CDR3 is TGTGCCAGCAGCCTAGAGACCGGGACAGCTATGAACACTGAAGCTTTCTTT. Translation gives CASSLETGTAMNTEAFF.

The J gene is TRBJ2-2, the V gene TRBV24-1; 7 bases align to TRBD1. The ends lost 3 bases at V and 3 bases at J; junction bases unmatched: 6. The CDR3 totals 16 residues. Looked up from germline, CDR1 is KGHDR and CDR2 is SFDVKD. CDR3 protein: CATSDDRVGDTGELFF. DNA for the CDR3: TGTGCCACCAGTGATGACAGGGTGGGGGACACCGGGGAGCTGTTTTTT.

The chain is built from TRBV28 and TRBJ2-4, with D possibly matching TRBD2 (5 bases). The V end lost 3 bases, the J end lost 5 bases, and 11 bases lay between the germline ends. Germline V gene data show CDR1 as MDHEN and CDR2 as SYDVKM. The CDR3 has 14 amino acids. The CDR3 DNA reads TGTGCCAGCAGTTTTGGACTCAAGCAAAACATTCAGTACTTC. This gives the protein CASSFGLKQNIQYF.

The chain combines TRBV10-3 with TRBJ2-3, with D perhaps matching TRBD2 (5 bases). CDR1 and CDR2 from the germline V gene are ENHRY and SYGVKD. Trimming took 2 bases from V and 7 from J, leaving 13 bases between them. The CDR3 is 14 amino acids. Here the CDR3 DNA reads TGTGCCATCAGTGAGACCGGGGTTCGGAATACGCAGTATTTT. It specifies CAISETGVRNTQYF.

This clone appeared a single time. The chain is built from TRBV6-5 and TRBJ1-6; the D is unclear. V was cut by 0 bases and J by 7 bases, with 7 bases left in between. CDR3 length: 14 residues. CDR1 is MNHEY, CDR2 SVGAGI, per germline. The CDR3, as DNA: TGTGCCAGCAGTTACTCGATACAAAATTCACCCCTCCACTTT. Protein: CASSYSIQNSPLHF.

This clone occurred once. This sequence joins TRBV28 and TRBJ1-2; TRBD1 is a possible D gene (6 bases). CDR3 length: 14 amino acids. CDR1 and CDR2 from the germline V gene are MDHEN and SYDVKM. V was trimmed by 3 bases and J by 4 bases, leaving 12 bases between them. This CDR3 reads CASSFVQGSYGYTF. The CDR3 DNA reads TGTGCCAGCAGTTTTGTGCAGGGGAGCTATGGCTACACCTTC.

The rearrangement links TRBV30 to TRBJ2-5; D may be TRBD2 (6 bases). Trimming left V 5 bases short and J 11 bases short, with 15 bases between. CDR3 size: 11 residues. CDR1 is GTSNPN and CDR2 is SVGIG in the germline V gene (reference sequence). In DNA, the CDR3 is TGTGCCTGGTCGGGACTGAGAGGGCAGTACTTC. The encoded protein is CAWSGLRGQYF.

This clone was seen only a few times. The chain recombines TRBV5-1 with TRBJ1-3; 11 bases agree with TRBD1. The ends lost 0 bases at V and 0 bases at J; junction bases unmatched: 5. Germline V CDR1 and CDR2: SGHRS, YFSETQ. The CDR3 length is 18 residues. CDR3 in DNA: TGCGCCAGCAGCTTGGATGGGACAGGGGGATTCTCTGGAAACACCATATATTTT. Its protein product is CASSLDGTGGFSGNTIYF.